This T cell receptor (beta chain) was retrieved from a study of prognosis after radiotherapy for stage I lung cancer. Background on the study: No patient was treated with concurrent therapy while undergoing stereotactic body radiotherapy.

Details on this clonotype: A junction end diverges from the germline sequence, so it may reflect a read error.

Germline V CDR1 and CDR2: MNHNS, SASEGT. This CDR3 is built from 14 residues. Two-round multiplex PCR amplified TCR beta CDR3 from genomic DNA. Primers (each specific to one TRBV or TRBJ gene) were used in first-round PCR. TCRdb re-derived calls from the multiplex PCR reads in MiXCR, one entry per CDR3 protein. The sample holds 13,000 or so distinct CDR3 sequences; 50% are singletons and the top ten take roughly 40%. Sample: PBMCs, taken before or after stereotactic body radiation therapy (not recorded which). The receptor was isolated from a donor aged 50 or older with non-small cell lung cancer. The chain uses TRBV6-1 and TRBJ2-1; 11 nucleotides align to TRBD2. The CDR3 here is CASSDPFSGRAHFF. The CDR3 DNA reads as TGTGCCAGTAGTGATCCTTTTAGCGGGAGGGCCCATTTCTTC.